Following are 6 T cell receptor beta chains from one sample sequenced in a study of cytomegalovirus exposure and HLA in healthy donors. 60 Vbeta and 13 Jbeta primers were used in PCR. Sequenced by immunoSEQ multiplex PCR; TCRdb stores in-frame clones only, minus some. In the table there are 110,000 to 150,000 clones, approximately 80% of which are singletons. The source material was PBMCs. The receptors were sampled from a woman aged 50 to 65 in good health and CMV-seropositive.

The chain uses TRBV7-2 and TRBJ2-1; 7 bases agree with TRBD2. Looked up from germline, CDR1 is SGHTA and CDR2 is FQGNSA. The V gene end was trimmed by 0 bases and the J gene end by 0 bases; junction bases not matched to a gene: 5. The CDR3 has 17 amino acids. In nucleotides, the CDR3 is TGTGCCAGCAGCTTAGCGGGGGGGTTGAGCTCCTACAATGAGCAGTTCTTC. This sequence encodes CASSLAGGLSSYNEQFF.

The V gene is TRBV28, the J gene TRBJ2-7; 9 positions agree with TRBD2. The CDR3 extends over 15 amino acids. Losses at the gene ends were 4 bases for V and 4 bases for J; bases not matched to a gene: 8. Germline V CDR1 and CDR2: MDHEN, SYDVKM. The DNA of the CDR3 is TGTGCCAGCAGTTCCTCTAGCGGGGAATATTACGAGCAGTACTTC. As protein: CASSSSSGEYYEQYF.

This rearrangement joins TRBV12-5 to TRBJ1-6; D remains ambiguous. The CDR3 has 16 residues. V lost 7 bases, J lost 0 bases, and 13 bases lay in between. CDR1 is LGHNT and CDR2 is FRNRAP in the germline V gene. The CDR3 nucleotides read TGTGCTAGTGCCACCGAGCTTAGCTCCTATAATTCACCCCTCCACTTT. Its protein product is CASATELSSYNSPLHF.

The chain combines TRBV12-5 with TRBJ2-1; TRBD1 agrees at 9 bases. This CDR3 is 14 amino acids long. Trimming at V came to 7 bases and at J to 1 base, leaving 2 bases not matched to a gene. Germline V gives CDR1 LGHNT, CDR2 FRNRAP. CDR3 in amino acids: CASVGQGSYNEQFF. Written as DNA, the CDR3 is TGTGCTAGTGTCGGACAGGGGTCCTACAATGAGCAGTTCTTC.

A few counts support this clone. The chain joins TRBV28 to TRBJ1-2; D gene unclear. The germline V gene has CDR1 MDHEN and CDR2 SYDVKM. Deletions cut 6 bases from V and 5 bases from J, with 19 bases between. The CDR3 is 15 residues long. The CDR3 nucleotides read TGTGCCAGCAGCGTGGGCAGGCGGGTGCAGTATGGCTACACCTTC. Amino acids: CASSVGRRVQYGYTF.

This clone was picked up a small number of times. The CDR3 nucleotides are TGTGCCAGTAGGGACAGGGGTGCTAGCTCCTACAATGAGCAGTTCTTC. Protein product: CASRDRGASSYNEQFF. The chain has TRBV19 and TRBJ2-1, with 9 bases fitting TRBD1. CDR3 length: 16 residues. The germline CDR1 and CDR2 sequences are LNHDA and SQIVND (reference sequence). Trimming cost V 6 bases and J 0 bases; bases outside gene matches: 6.